This record concerns one T cell receptor beta chain sequence. Its antigen remains undetermined. Base qualities are not recorded, but no much larger clone differs from it by a single base. This specimen belongs to a study of shared clonotypes between healthy human individuals (dated by TCRdb to between 2020 and 2021). Looking at the study overall: The cohort comprised two women and a few men aged 18 to 49 years. To estimate repertoire size and how much clonotype sharing occurs between individuals, the study deeply sequenced the blood TCR repertoires of roughly 5 healthy adults. To increase sequencing depth and limit assay-specific biases, TCR repertoire library preparation and sequencing were carried out by different laboratories using diverse techniques. For each donor, three plates each were used for CD4 naive and CD4 memory, two plates were used for CD8 naive, and one plate was used for CD8 memory. Between about 0.8 and 9 billion PBMCs per donor were obtained by leukapheresis.

Overall study results and their limits: Naive subsets generally had larger estimated clonotype richness than memory subsets did. Sampling was restricted to blood, and TCR repertoires in tissue are likely to differ from TCR repertoires in blood. Incomplete sequencing was indicated by rarefaction of sorted-subset datasets, despite the large sequencing depth. Pairwise subsampling indicated that sequencing depth was expected to affect the degree of clonotype sharing among donors. Because the study included only a small number of donors, the genetic and exposure-history diversity represented was limited. Clonotypes shared by all four sorted-subset donors showed higher generation probabilities than non-shared clonotypes. Roughly 5.2% of naive CD4, 3% to 4% of naive CD8, 2.3% of memory CD4, and 0.35% to 0.4% of memory CD8 clonotypes were shared across several donors.

Using the deep immunoSEQ assay, multiplex PCR amplified TCR CDR3 regions from genomic DNA. Extracted genomic DNA from each cell subset was spread evenly across all wells of several immunoSEQ 96-well plates, with each plate serving as a replicate. Each replicate PCR for sorted subsets received 150 to 250 ng genomic DNA, equal to tens of thousands of T cell genomes. The purified libraries were quantified using a Qubit 3.0 fluorometer, sized with a Bioanalyzer 2100, and then quantified again using the KAPA Library Quantification kit. Every immunoSEQ 96-well plate was sequenced on a dedicated single-read 150-cycle Illumina NextSeq 550 flow cell. The source study handled its data this way. The immunoSEQ output contained only junctional sequences without quality scores, so filtering could not match that applied to full-length reads. Sequences were annotated with PyIR, a Python wrapper for IgBLAST v1.9, and V/J genes and CDR3 were assigned using IMGT germline references. Reads with weak V/J assignments (E-value above 1e-6), missing CDR3, stop codons, out-of-frame junctions, or ambiguous translated residues were removed. A V3J clonotype was defined by an identical inferred V gene, J gene, and CDR3 amino acid sequence. Percentage overlap between repertoires was calculated by dividing the number of shared unique clonotypes by the size of the smaller repertoire. Repertoire richness was assessed with RTK rarefaction, the Chao1 estimator, and Recon v2.1 estimates of unobserved clonotypes. Generation probabilities were computed with OLGA for all TCRbeta clonotypes obtained by the gDNA method from a handful of donors. The table comes from immuneACCESS by way of TCRdb, which keeps in-frame sequences with V and J called. Part of the clones is missing from these tables; in studies checked, under half for an unresolved V gene and the rest for unknown reasons. V, J and clone size are taken as reported in that table, and D and trimming were inferred from the DNA itself. This sample comprises more than 2 million clones, roughly 95% of them detected only once. Over 0.1% of the sample is held by the ten biggest clonotypes.

Donors were healthy HIV-negative adults with no recently reported acute infections or vaccinations. Only Caucasian adults living in Nashville, Tennessee, USA were represented among the donors. CD4+ T cells were enriched by magnetic negative selection; naive cells were then positively selected on CD45RA, and the negative fraction formed the memory subset. Blood was obtained by leukapheresis, after which PBMCs were separated by Ficoll-Histopaque density gradient centrifugation and cryopreserved in liquid nitrogen vapor phase. Analytical flow cytometry was used to check the purity and quantity of every magnetically sorted T cell population. Each sorted fraction had its genomic DNA isolated and then quantified by UV absorbance on a Nanodrop 2000c. The sequencing input was naive CD4+ T cells sorted from blood. The cell subset or site label here, explained by the study, means: CD45RA+ positively selected. This TCR came from a man aged 18 to 29 in good health.

The nucleotide sequence is given as TGTGCCGGTTCATTCGATAGCAATCAGCCCCAGCATTTT. Its amino acids are CAGSFDSNQPQHF. This chain is built from TRBV2 and TRBJ1-5; the D gene cannot be resolved reliably. V lost 11 bases and J lost 0 bases; the stretch between them is 11 bases long. Including the terminal cysteine and phenylalanine, the CDR3 comprises 13 residues. The kept DNA is CDR3 alone, 39 bases in frame from the first base. The germline V gene specifies SNHLY as CDR1 and FYNNEI as CDR2.